Listed below are T cell receptor beta chains from one sample, sequenced in a study of blood T cell repertoires in COVID-19. This table comes from immunoSEQ multiplex PCR, and its TCRdb copy is limited to in-frame clones, with some not included. There are around 160,000 clones in the sample; 75% to 90% occur only once, and roughly an eighth lies in the top ten. The sample comprised peripheral blood. The receptors shown here come from a man younger than 30 with COVID-19, enrolled during active disease. CDR3s include the opening cysteine and the closing phenylalanine or tryptophan. The D gene is left open where the match is weak. Size values are once, few and many counts, or a class for expanded clones, and some rows have none.

>NA|TRBV11-2|NA|TRBJ2-5
CASSWGGGETQYF
TGTGCCAGCAGCTGGGGAGGTGGGGAGACCCAGTACTTC
>NA|TRBV7-2|NA|TRBJ2-3
CASSLVVPSVNADTQYF
TGTGCCAGCAGCTTGGTGGTGCCTTCGGTTAATGCAGATACGCAGTATTTT
>NA|TRBV9|NA|TRBJ2-2
CASSIRSGIANTGELFF
TGTGCCAGCAGCATCCGATCAGGGATCGCGAACACCGGGGAGCTGTTTTTT
>NA|TRBV6-5|TRBD1|TRBJ2-7
CASSYSGTGGYEQYF
TGTGCCAGCAGTTACTCCGGGACAGGCGGTTACGAGCAGTACTTC
>NA|TRBV9|NA|TRBJ1-2
CASSGGQPLYGYTF
TGTGCCAGCAGCGGCGGACAGCCACTCTATGGCTACACCTTC
>NA|TRBV10-3|TRBD1|TRBJ1-4
CAIREDRGLEKLLF
TGTGCCATCAGGGAGGACAGGGGGTTGGAAAAACTGCTTTTT
>NA|TRBV10-2|NA|TRBJ2-7
CASSESRLEAYF
TGCGCCAGCAGTGAGTCACGGCTGGAGGCGTACTTC
>once|TRBV4-2|TRBD1|TRBJ2-6
CASSQESPAGGSGANVLTF
TGTGCCAGCAGCCAAGAGTCCCCCGCAGGGGGCTCTGGGGCCAACGTCCTGACTTTC
>NA|TRBV19|TRBD2|TRBJ2-5
CASSILAGSGETQYF
TGTGCCAGTAGTATATTAGCGGGTTCCGGGGAGACCCAGTACTTC
>NA|TRBV27|TRBD1|TRBJ1-5
CASSGHRTGAIASNQPQHF
TGTGCCAGCAGTGGGCACCGGACAGGGGCAATAGCTAGTAATCAGCCCCAGCATTTT
>NA|TRBV5-6|NA|TRBJ1-2
CASTFGYAGLNGYTF
TGTGCCAGCACCTTTGGGTATGCGGGGCTCAATGGCTACACCTTC
>NA|TRBV7-8|TRBD1|TRBJ1-1
CASSTRTGGAFF
TGTGCCAGCAGCACGAGGACAGGAGGGGCTTTCTTT
>NA|TRBV9|TRBD2|TRBJ2-5
CASSPGGQETQYF
TGTGCCAGCAGCCCCGGGGGGCAAGAGACCCAGTACTTC
>NA|TRBV5-1|NA|TRBJ1-3
CASSLAGGIGNTIYF
TGCGCCAGCAGCTTGGCCGGAGGGATTGGAAACACCATATATTTT
>NA|TRBV4-3|NA|TRBJ2-5
CASSQDGGRETQYF
TGCGCCAGCAGCCAAGACGGGGGTCGGGAGACCCAGTACTTC
>NA|TRBV29-1|TRBD2|TRBJ2-1
CSVAPSGRDNEQFF
TGCAGCGTTGCACCTAGCGGGAGGGACAATGAGCAGTTCTTC
>NA|TRBV28|TRBD2|TRBJ2-2
CASSPSSGRAGELFF
TGTGCCAGCAGTCCCTCTAGCGGGAGGGCCGGGGAGCTGTTTTTT
>NA|TRBV19|NA|TRBJ2-2
CASSINTAGELFF
TGTGCCAGTAGTATAAATACGGCCGGGGAGCTGTTTTTT
>NA|TRBV15|TRBD2|TRBJ2-1
CATSRAEGGRDEQFF
TGTGCCACCAGCAGGGCCGAGGGCGGGAGGGATGAGCAGTTCTTC
>NA|TRBV27|TRBD2|TRBJ2-7
CASSLTSGMGREQYF
TGTGCCAGCAGTTTAACTAGCGGGATGGGCCGCGAGCAGTACTTC
>NA|TRBV24-1|TRBD2|TRBJ2-1
CATSGTSGRFYNEQFF
TGTGCCACCAGTGGAACTAGCGGGAGGTTTTATAATGAGCAGTTCTTC
>NA|TRBV19|TRBD1|TRBJ2-7
CASSSAGQGFYEQYF
TGTGCCAGTAGTTCCGCGGGACAGGGTTTTTACGAGCAGTACTTC
>NA|TRBV7-9|TRBD1|TRBJ1-5
CASSLGTDRAGNQPQHF
TGTGCCAGCAGCTTAGGGACGGACAGGGCCGGCAATCAGCCCCAGCATTTT
>NA|TRBV4-3|NA|TRBJ1-2
CASSQDPGDYYGYTF
TGCGCCAGCAGCCAAGATCCGGGGGACTACTATGGCTACACCTTC
>once|TRBV7-9|NA|TRBJ2-3
CASRPNGGPADTDTQYF
TGTGCCAGCAGGCCAAACGGCGGGCCCGCGGACACAGATACGCAGTATTTT
>NA|TRBV7-2|NA|TRBJ2-7
CASSPPGPSSSYEQYF
TGTGCCAGCAGCCCCCCGGGTCCGTCAAGCTCCTACGAGCAGTACTTC
>NA|TRBV7-9|NA|TRBJ2-2
CASSLAGQNTGELFF
TGTGCCAGCAGCTTAGCGGGGCAGAACACCGGGGAGCTGTTTTTT
>NA|TRBV4-1|NA|TRBJ1-3
CASSQEGSSGNTIYF
TGCGCCAGCAGCCAAGAAGGGAGCTCTGGAAACACCATATATTTT
>NA|TRBV19|NA|TRBJ2-5
CASRGGHETQYF
TGTGCCAGTAGGGGAGGCCATGAGACCCAGTACTTC
>NA|TRBV2|NA|TRBJ2-2
CASREHRAAGELFF
TGTGCCAGCAGGGAACACAGGGCGGCCGGGGAGCTGTTTTTT
>NA|TRBV7-9|TRBD2|TRBJ2-1
CASSSGLAGLYNEQFF
TGTGCCAGCAGCTCCGGACTAGCGGGCCTCTACAATGAGCAGTTCTTC
>NA|TRBV28|TRBD1|TRBJ1-5
CASSSGQGVNQPQHF
TGTGCCAGCAGCTCGGGACAGGGCGTAAATCAGCCCCAGCATTTT
>NA|TRBV10-1|NA|TRBJ2-7
CASSEYREGYEQYF
TGCGCCAGCAGTGAGTACCGGGAAGGATACGAGCAGTACTTC
>NA|TRBV6-5|TRBD1|TRBJ2-5
CASRRWDRDRETQYF
TGTGCCAGCCGGAGGTGGGACAGGGATCGGGAGACCCAGTACTTC
>NA|TRBV28|NA|TRBJ2-4
CASSFPLRGGWAKNIQYF
TGTGCCAGCAGTTTCCCCCTGAGGGGGGGGTGGGCCAAAAACATTCAGTACTTC
>NA|TRBV4-3|TRBD2|TRBJ2-1
CASSGGLAGRDEQFF
TGCGCCAGCAGCGGGGGACTAGCGGGGCGCGATGAGCAGTTCTTC
>NA|TRBV7-2|TRBD1|TRBJ1-1
CASSVRQGVNTEAFF
TGTGCCAGCAGCGTCCGACAGGGAGTAAACACTGAAGCTTTCTTT
>NA|TRBV2|TRBD2|TRBJ2-1
CASSLGLAGRNEQFF
TGTGCCAGCAGCCTAGGACTAGCGGGACGAAATGAGCAGTTCTTC